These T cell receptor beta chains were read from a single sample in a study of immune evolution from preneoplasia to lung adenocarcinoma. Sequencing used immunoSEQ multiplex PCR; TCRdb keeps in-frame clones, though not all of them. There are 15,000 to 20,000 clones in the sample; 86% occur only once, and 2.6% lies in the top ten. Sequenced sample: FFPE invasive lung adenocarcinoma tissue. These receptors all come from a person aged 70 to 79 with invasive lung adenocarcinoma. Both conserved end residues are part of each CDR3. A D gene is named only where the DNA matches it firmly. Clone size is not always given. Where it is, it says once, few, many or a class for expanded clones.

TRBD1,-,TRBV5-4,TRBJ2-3,CALKGHRGDPDTQYF,TGTGCCCTTAAGGGGCACAGGGGAGACCCGGATACGCAGTATTTT
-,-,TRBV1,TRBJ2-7,CTSSQDHPFLAEQYF,TGCACCAGCAGCCAAGATCACCCCTTTCTCGCCGAGCAGTACTTC
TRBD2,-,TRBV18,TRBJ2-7,CASSSGLAPGEQYF,TGTGCCAGCTCATCGGGACTAGCCCCGGGGGAGCAGTACTTC
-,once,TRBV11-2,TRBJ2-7,CASSRDLGGEQYF,TGTGCCAGCAGCCGGGACCTCGGAGGGGAGCAGTACTTC
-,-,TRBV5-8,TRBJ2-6,CASSLEVSGANVLTF,TGTGCCAGCAGCTTGGAGGTATCCGGGGCCAACGTCCTGACTTTC
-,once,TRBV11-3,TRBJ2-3,CASSLEPDTQYF,TGTGCCAGCAGCTTAGAACCAGATACGCAGTATTTT
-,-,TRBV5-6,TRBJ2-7,CASSPDGVPYEQYF,TGTGCCAGCAGCCCGGACGGGGTACCCTACGAGCAGTACTTC
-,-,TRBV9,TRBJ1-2,CATYALGYTF,TGTGCCACCTATGCCCTTGGCTACACCTTC
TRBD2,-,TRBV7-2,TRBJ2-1,CASSGTSGRGLNEQFF,TGTGCCAGCAGCGGGACTAGCGGGAGGGGATTGAATGAGCAGTTCTTC
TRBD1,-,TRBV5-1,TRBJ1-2,CASSLPTGVDGYTF,TGCGCCAGCAGCTTGCCTACAGGGGTGGATGGCTACACCTTC
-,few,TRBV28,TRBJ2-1,CASQDTSSYNEQFF,TGTGCCAGCCAAGACACGAGCTCCTACAATGAGCAGTTCTTC
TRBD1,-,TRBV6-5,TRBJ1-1,CASRRTGGMNTEAFF,TGTGCCAGCAGGCGGACAGGGGGCATGAACACTGAAGCTTTCTTT
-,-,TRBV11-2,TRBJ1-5,CASSLTRGTQQHF,TGTGCCAGCAGCTTAACACGGGGGACCCAGCAGCATTTT
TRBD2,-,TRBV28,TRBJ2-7,CASSFGLAEQYF,TGTGCCAGCAGTTTCGGACTAGCGGAGCAGTACTTC
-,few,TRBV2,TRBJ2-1,CASREGGEQFF,TGTGCCAGCAGAGAGGGGGGTGAGCAGTTCTTC
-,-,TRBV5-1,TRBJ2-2,CASLPSAGSNTGELFF,TGCGCCAGCCTACCCTCCGCGGGGTCGAACACCGGGGAGCTGTTTTTT
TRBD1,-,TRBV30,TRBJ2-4,CAWSGATGAANIQYF,TGTGCCTGGAGTGGGGCGACAGGGGCGGCAAACATTCAGTACTTC
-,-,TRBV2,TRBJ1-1,CASTRSMNTEAFF,TGTGCCAGCACTCGCTCCATGAACACTGAAGCTTTCTTT
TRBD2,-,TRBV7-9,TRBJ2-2,CASSSLAGDTGELFF,TGTGCCAGCAGCAGTCTAGCGGGTGATACCGGGGAGCTGTTTTTT
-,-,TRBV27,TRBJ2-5,CASSSPINHQETQYF,TGTGCCAGCAGTTCCCCCATTAACCACCAAGAGACCCAGTACTTC
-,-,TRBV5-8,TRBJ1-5,CASTWAGNQPQHF,TGTGCCAGCACCTGGGCCGGGAATCAGCCCCAGCATTTT
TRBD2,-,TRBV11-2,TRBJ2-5,CASSGGTSGLETQYF,TGTGCCAGCAGCGGGGGGACTAGCGGACTAGAGACCCAGTACTTC
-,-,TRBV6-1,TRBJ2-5,CASSEELGQQETQYF,TGTGCCAGCAGTGAAGAGCTTGGGCAGCAAGAGACCCAGTACTTC
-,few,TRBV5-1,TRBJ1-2,CASSLMGGPNYGYTF,TGCGCCAGCAGCTTGATGGGGGGACCAAACTATGGCTACACCTTC
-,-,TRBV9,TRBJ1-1,CASSVVGDGIEAFF,TGTGCCAGCAGCGTAGTCGGAGATGGTATTGAAGCTTTCTTT
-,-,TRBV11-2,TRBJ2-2,CASSFNSLPPGELFF,TGTGCCAGCAGCTTTAACTCCCTCCCACCCGGGGAGCTGTTTTTT
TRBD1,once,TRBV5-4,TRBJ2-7,CASSYPTGQGSEQYF,TGTGCCAGCAGTTACCCGACAGGGCAGGGTAGCGAGCAGTACTTC
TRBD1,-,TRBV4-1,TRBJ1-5,CASSQVPAGTGLDQPQHF,TGCGCCAGCAGCCAAGTCCCAGCTGGGACAGGCTTGGATCAGCCCCAGCATTTT
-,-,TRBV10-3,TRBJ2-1,CATMGTYNEQFF,TGTGCCACTATGGGTACTTACAATGAGCAGTTCTTC
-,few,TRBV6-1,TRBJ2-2,CASSALAGGVRNTGELFF,TGTGCCAGCAGTGCCTTAGCTGGAGGGGTTAGGAACACCGGGGAGCTGTTTTTT
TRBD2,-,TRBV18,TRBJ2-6,CASSPGTSGSSGANVLTF,TGTGCCAGCTCACCGGGGACTAGCGGGAGTTCTGGGGCCAACGTCCTGACTTTC
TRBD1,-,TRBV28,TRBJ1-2,CASGLPTGTFYGYTF,TGTGCCAGCGGGCTACCGACAGGGACTTTCTATGGCTACACCTTC
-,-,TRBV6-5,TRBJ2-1,CASMGLIYNEQFF,TGTGCCAGCATGGGGCTAATTTACAATGAGCAGTTCTTC
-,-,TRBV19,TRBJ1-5,CASSIPLGRGISNQPQHF,TGTGCCAGTAGTATTCCTCTGGGACGGGGTATTAGCAATCAGCCCCAGCATTTT
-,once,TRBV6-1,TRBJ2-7,CASGVPASYEQYF,TGTGCCAGCGGGGTGCCTGCTTCCTACGAGCAGTACTTC
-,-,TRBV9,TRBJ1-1,CASSVGTSTSTEAFF,TGTGCCAGCAGCGTTGGGACATCAACGAGCACTGAAGCTTTCTTT
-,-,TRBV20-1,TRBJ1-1,CSAPGRAEAFF,TGCAGTGCGCCAGGACGGGCTGAAGCTTTCTTT
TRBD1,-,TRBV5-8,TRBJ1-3,CASSLAPWTGRSGNTIYF,TGTGCCAGCAGCTTGGCCCCCTGGACAGGGCGCTCTGGAAACACCATATATTTT
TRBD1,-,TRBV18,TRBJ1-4,CASSSPGGSTNEKLFF,TGTGCCAGCTCATCCCCAGGGGGCAGCACTAATGAAAAACTGTTTTTT
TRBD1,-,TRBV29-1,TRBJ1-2,CSVGNRGEGYTF,TGCAGCGTTGGGAACAGGGGCGAAGGCTACACCTTC